Presented here are 32 T cell receptor beta chains from one specimen sequenced in a study of blood T cell repertoires in COVID-19. Some clones are missing from TCRdb's copy, which holds only in-frame ones; the method was immunoSEQ multiplex PCR. Of roughly 250,000 clones in the sample, approximately 84% were seen once. The specimen sequenced was PBMCs or T cells enriched from blood (not recorded which). Source of these receptors: a woman in her forties with acute COVID-19.

This chain connects TRBV18 to TRBJ1-5; 8 bases align to TRBD1. CDR1 is KGHSH, CDR2 LQKENI, per germline. This CDR3 region has 15 residues. V shed 5 bases, J shed 0 bases, and the junction held 3 bases outside the gene matches. CDR3 DNA sequence: TGTGCCAGCTCAGGGACAGGTTCTAGCAATCAGCCCCAGCATTTT. Encoded protein: CASSGTGSSNQPQHF.

The genes are TRBV7-8 and TRBJ1-1, with D uncertain. The V gene lost 1 base and the J gene lost 1 base, with 10 bases spanning the gap. CDR3 length: 15 residues. CDR1 and CDR2 (germline): SGHVS, FQNEAQ. CDR3 bases: TGTGCCAGCAGCTTAGTTTCCGGTAGGAACACTGAAGCTTTCTTT. It specifies CASSLVSGRNTEAFF.

The chain has TRBV7-8 and TRBJ2-7; TRBD1 might be the D (6 bases). The germline V and J ends were trimmed by 2 bases and 5 bases, with 13 bases remaining between them. Germline CDR1 reads SGHVS; CDR2 reads FQNEAQ. This CDR3 has 14 residues. CDR3: CASSLTPTGHEQYF. CDR3 bases: TGTGCCAGCAGCTTAACTCCGACAGGCCACGAGCAGTACTTC.

The chain has TRBV27 and TRBJ1-1; no reliable D call. Trimming removed 0 bases at V and 1 base at J, with 15 bases between. In germline, CDR1 is MNHEY, CDR2 SMNVEV (reference sequence). The CDR3 is 17 amino acids. The CDR3 loop is CASSLSYQDMTNTEAFF. The CDR3 DNA follows: TGTGCCAGCAGTTTATCGTACCAGGATATGACGAACACTGAAGCTTTCTTT.

The chain uses TRBV29-1 and TRBJ2-7; 8 bases match TRBD1. The ends lost 5 bases at V and 5 bases at J; junction bases unmatched: 5. The germline CDR1 and CDR2 sequences are SQVTM and ANQGSEA. The CDR3 extends over 12 amino acids. As DNA, the CDR3 is TGCAGCGTTACCGGACAGGGAAACGAGCAGTACTTC. Translation: CSVTGQGNEQYF.

In DNA form, the CDR3 reads TGTGCCAGCAGCTTACCCCCCGGGACACCGTACCAAGAGACCCAGTACTTC. Its translation: CASSLPPGTPYQETQYF. The genes are TRBV7-2 and TRBJ2-5, with D tentatively TRBD1 (6 bases). V was pared by 2 bases and J by 0 bases, with 16 bases between. The CDR3 is made up of 17 amino acids. Germline assignment: CDR1 SGHTA and CDR2 FQGNSA. Full variable domain (outside the CDR3, taken from reference TRBV7-2 and TRBJ2-5): GAGVSQSPSNKVTEKGKDVELRCDPISGHTALYWYRQSLGQGLEFLIYFQGNSAPDKSGLPSDRFSAERTGGSVSTLTIQRTQQEDSAVYLCASSLPPGTPYQETQYFGPGTRLLVL.

The chain combines TRBV2 with TRBJ2-5; the match to TRBD2 covers 8 bases. Germline CDR1 SNHLY, CDR2 FYNNEI. CDR3 length equals 14 residues. Unmatched junction bases numbered 12, after V lost 10 bases and J lost 5 bases. CDR3 coding DNA: TGTGCCAACAAGGCCGGGACTAGTGACGAGACCCAGTACTTC. This encodes CANKAGTSDETQYF.

This chain uses TRBV7-2 with TRBJ2-5; a possible D gene is TRBD2 (5 bases). CDR3 length equals 13 residues. Between the trimmed V and J ends, which lost 5 bases and 4 bases, there was a span of 11 bases. CDR1 is SGHTA, CDR2 FQGNSA, per germline. CDR3 residues: CASSDGGRETQYF. CDR3 coding DNA: TGTGCCAGCAGCGACGGTGGGAGAGAGACCCAGTACTTC.

The CDR3, as DNA: TGTGCCAGCAGCCAAGAATCTAGCGGGTATTATACGCAGTATTTT. The encoded protein is CASSQESSGYYTQYF. The rearrangement uses TRBV3-1 (or the pseudogene TRBV3-2) and TRBJ2-3, with TRBD2 matching over 8 bases. Germline loops: CDR1 LGHDT, CDR2 YNNKEL (reference sequence). V dropped 0 bases and J dropped 7; count of bases not matched to a gene: 6. This CDR3 comprises 15 residues.

The J gene is TRBJ2-7, the V gene TRBV2; TRBD2 matches 7 bases. Germline loops: CDR1 SNHLY, CDR2 FYNNEI. This CDR3 spans 15 amino acids. J was trimmed by 2 bases and V by 8 bases; bases with no gene match: 12. The CDR3, as DNA: TGTGCCAGCGGCAAGAGCGGGACCGTCACCTACGAGCAGTACTTC. This encodes CASGKSGTVTYEQYF.

The rearrangement uses TRBV30 and TRBJ1-1, with 7 bases aligning to TRBD1. The germline gives CDR1 GTSNPN, CDR2 SVGIG (reference sequence). The CDR3 extends over 13 amino acids. J lost 4 bases, V lost 0 bases, and 2 bases had no gene match. The DNA for the CDR3 is TGTGCCTGGAGTGTCTACAGGGGCACTGAAGCTTTCTTT. Protein sequence: CAWSVYRGTEAFF.

The chain's CDR3 is CASRSGLAGKVEQFF. The CDR3 DNA reads as TGTGCCAGCAGGTCGGGACTAGCGGGAAAAGTTGAGCAGTTCTTC. This chain connects TRBV6-5 to TRBJ2-1, with 13 nucleotides matching TRBD2. Germline V gene sequence: CDR1 MNHEY, CDR2 SVGAGI. With V trimmed by 6 bases and J by 9 bases, 8 bases remained unmatched. This CDR3 has 15 residues.

This clone is a singleton in its sample. The chain employs TRBV6-6 and TRBJ2-2, with 8 bases matching TRBD1. The CDR3 extends over 16 amino acids. V lost 7 bases, J lost 4 bases, and 11 bases stayed unmatched. Germline lookup yields CDR1 MNHNY and CDR2 SVGAGI (reference sequence). The DNA for the CDR3 is TGTGCCAGCACCAACGACAGGGGTCTCTTCACCGGGGAGCTGTTTTTT. Translated, it gives CASTNDRGLFTGELFF.

The chain has TRBV2 and TRBJ1-3, with D hard to call. The V gene's germline CDR1 is SNHLY and CDR2 FYNNEI. Trimming shortened V by 6 bases and J by 3 bases, and 3 bases separated the two germline ends. The CDR3 extends over 11 amino acids. This CDR3 is CASSYGNTIYF. As DNA, the CDR3 is TGTGCCAGCAGCTATGGAAACACCATATATTTT.

This clone was counted a few times. The chain carries TRBV2 and TRBJ2-7; TRBD1 might be the D (5 bases). The CDR3 has 15 amino acids. Per the germline V gene, CDR1 is SNHLY and CDR2 is FYNNEI. The V end was cut by 0 bases, the J end by 2 bases, with 11 bases between. Written as DNA, the CDR3 is TGTGCCAGCAGTGAAGCGGCAGGGCTACCCTACGAGCAGTACTTC. It encodes CASSEAAGLPYEQYF.

This chain uses TRBV30 with TRBJ2-7; D is unclear. The CDR3 loop spans 13 amino acids. Germline-derived CDR1 and CDR2 are GTSNPN and SVGIG (reference sequence). The germline V and J ends were trimmed by 3 bases and 0 bases, with 9 bases remaining between them. The CDR3 DNA is TGTGCCTGGAGCGTACACAGCTCCTACGAGCAGTACTTC. Its protein product is CAWSVHSSYEQYF.

This clone has only one observation. The chain's CDR3 is CASSQDHPAGSSQETQYF. CDR3 nucleotides: TGTGCCAGCAGCCAAGATCATCCGGCGGGCAGTAGCCAAGAGACCCAGTACTTC. The rearrangement uses TRBV4-2 and TRBJ2-5; D is perhaps TRBD2 (5 bases). The germline gives CDR1 LGHNA, CDR2 YNFKEQ. V shed 0 bases and J shed 1 base, with 18 bases lying between them. The CDR3 is 18 residues long.

V and J are TRBV6-5 and TRBJ1-1; D may be TRBD1 (6 bases). Germline assignment: CDR1 MNHEY and CDR2 SVGAGI. The V gene lost 7 bases and the J gene lost 7 bases, with 22 bases spanning the gap. CDR3 length: 15 residues. The CDR3 spells CASTEWGTGIGEAFF. The CDR3 nucleotides read TGTGCCAGCACCGAGTGGGGTACAGGGATAGGTGAAGCTTTCTTT.

The chain employs TRBV25-1 and TRBJ2-1; TRBD2 might be the D (6 bases). CDR1 MGHDK and CDR2 SYGVNS come from the germline V gene. Trimming removed 7 bases at V and 7 bases at J, with 20 bases between. CDR3 size: 15 residues. DNA of the CDR3: TGTGCCAGCAACCCTAAGGTAGCGGAGACGAATGAGCAGTTCTTC. This translates into CASNPKVAETNEQFF.

The chain joins TRBV6-5 to TRBJ2-7; 9 bases agree with TRBD2. This CDR3 has 14 residues. V dropped 5 bases and J dropped 5; count of bases not matched to a gene: 7. CDR1 is MNHEY and CDR2 is SVGAGI in the germline V gene. The CDR3 sequence: CASSPSGRRNEQYF. In DNA, the CDR3 is TGTGCCAGCAGTCCGAGCGGGAGGAGGAACGAGCAGTACTTC.

The chain is built from TRBV24-1 and TRBJ1-1; D ambiguous. The CDR3 consists of 10 residues. The V gene's germline CDR1 is KGHDR and CDR2 SFDVKD. The CDR3 spells CASLNTEAFF. The CDR3 coding sequence is TGTGCGTCCCTAAACACTGAAGCTTTCTTT.

This rearrangement joins TRBV7-3 to TRBJ2-3, with a weak D call TRBD2 (6 bases). Germline V gene data show CDR1 as SGHTA and CDR2 as FQGTGA. This CDR3 comprises 15 residues. Trimming stripped 5 bases from V and 1 base from J, with 13 bases between. As DNA, the CDR3 is TGTGCCAGCAGCCTTAGCGGAGCAGGCACAGATACGCAGTATTTT. This encodes CASSLSGAGTDTQYF.

The chain uses TRBV6-2 or TRBV6-3 and TRBJ2-3; 14 bases match TRBD2. There are 18 residues in the CDR3. With 0 bases clipped from V and 3 bases from J, the junction kept 5 bases outside the gene matches. Germline loops: CDR1 MNHEY, CDR2 SVGEGT. As DNA, the CDR3 is TGTGCCAGCAGTTACTCAAGGGGACTAGCGGGAGAAACAGATACGCAGTATTTT. It translates to CASSYSRGLAGETDTQYF.

J is TRBJ1-1 and V is TRBV11-3, with no clear D. Germline V gene lookup returns CDR1 SGHNT and CDR2 YENEEA. Trimming removed 9 bases from V and 4 bases from J, with 15 bases in between. CDR3 length: 13 residues. The CDR3 loop reads CASSFWGGTEAFF. For the CDR3, the DNA is TGTGCCAGTAGTTTTTGGGGAGGCACTGAAGCTTTCTTT.

The chain joins TRBV14 to TRBJ2-3, with D possibly matching TRBD1 (6 bases). The germline CDR1 and CDR2 sequences are SGHDN and FVKESK. V shed 4 bases and J shed 5 bases, with 13 bases lying between them. CDR3 length: 14 residues. The DNA of the CDR3 is TGTGCCAGCAGCCTAGTACAGGGACAAGATACGCAGTATTTT. Its translation is CASSLVQGQDTQYF.

V gene TRBV5-8 combines with J gene TRBJ1-1; D perhaps matches TRBD1 (6 bases). Trimming removed 3 bases from V and 4 bases from J, with 19 bases in between. Germline CDR1 and CDR2: SGHTS and YDEGEE. The length of the CDR3 is 16 residues. In nucleotides, the CDR3 is TGTGCCAGCAGCTGGCGGGGCGGGGGGCGGATCACTGAAGCTTTCTTT. It specifies CASSWRGGGRITEAFF.

The rearrangement joins TRBV21-1 to TRBJ2-1; the table's D call TRBD2 went unverified against the DNA. TRBV21-1 is given as a pseudogene. CDR3 size: 14 residues. CDR3 sequence (DNA): TGTGCCAGCAGCAATCCCGACGGACTAAATGAGCAGTTCTTC. It is translated as CASSNPDGLNEQFF.

In this sample, this clone turned up once. The V and J genes are TRBV24-1 and TRBJ2-3; possible D gene TRBD2, 5 bases. V was trimmed by 4 bases and J by 6 bases, leaving 16 bases between them. CDR3 length: 15 residues. Germline values: CDR1 KGHDR, CDR2 SFDVKD. This chain's CDR3 is CATSDRTGNRDTQYF. CDR3 sequence (DNA): TGTGCCACCAGTGACAGGACTGGGAATAGGGATACGCAGTATTTT.

V gene TRBV28 combines with J gene TRBJ2-7; possible D gene TRBD1, 6 bases. In germline, CDR1 is MDHEN, CDR2 SYDVKM. This CDR3 is built from 14 residues. V was shortened by 3 bases and J by 0 bases, with 9 bases between the two germline ends. CDR3 protein: CASSLRGTSYEQYF. In nucleotides, the CDR3 is TGTGCCAGCAGTTTGAGGGGGACCTCCTACGAGCAGTACTTC. Full variable domain (outside the CDR3, taken from reference TRBV28 and TRBJ2-7): DVKVTQSSRYLVKRTGEKVFLECVQDMDHENMFWYRQDPGLGLRLIYFSYDVKMKEKGDIPEGYSVSREKKERFSLILESASTNQTSMYLCASSLRGTSYEQYFGPGTRLTVT.

The V and J genes are TRBV5-1 and TRBJ1-2; weak D call: TRBD1 (5 bases). V was cut by 4 bases and J by 4 bases, with 17 bases left in between. Per the germline V gene, CDR1 is SGHRS and CDR2 is YFSETQ. The CDR3 runs 15 residues. This CDR3 is CASSPESWGGYGYTF. The CDR3 DNA sequence: TGCGCCAGCAGCCCCGAGTCGTGGGGCGGCTATGGCTACACCTTC.

This chain joins TRBV29-1 and TRBJ1-2; TRBD1 might be the D (5 bases). Trimming cost V 6 bases and J 8 bases, with 16 bases left between them. Germline CDR1 SQVTM, CDR2 ANQGSEA. This CDR3 has 12 residues. The CDR3 DNA sequence: TGCAGCGTGAAGGGGCCAGGCGGCGGCTACACCTTC. Protein product: CSVKGPGGGYTF.

In this sample, this clone turned up once. This CDR3 is also generated by other DNA sequences in the sample. This chain uses TRBV18 with TRBJ1-1, with D unclear. The CDR3 has 13 amino acids. V shed 3 bases and J shed 0 bases, with 5 bases lying between them. CDR1 and CDR2 (germline): KGHSH, LQKENI. CDR3 region: CASSPTVNTEAFF. CDR3 bases: TGTGCCAGCTCACCCACGGTGAACACTGAAGCTTTCTTT.